A few counts support the clone carrying this TCR beta chain. Antigen specificity is unknown. These data originate in a study of beta chain features in type 1 diabetes. Per germline, CDR1 KGHSH and CDR2 LQKENI. Deletions cut 1 base from V and 0 bases from J, with 10 bases between. This CDR3 comprises 16 residues. The entirety of the isolated RNA underwent reverse transcription, so expressed TCRB transcripts were sequenced. Method: immunoSEQ multiplex PCR; TCRdb's copy keeps in-frame clones and lacks some. The profile shows fewer than 250,000 clones, 11% to 15% of them singletons. Notes on the study in general: Whether TCRB rearrangement is influenced by HLA type went unresolved here. More deletions and fewer insertions at VDJ junctions were seen in type 1 diabetes patients.

The sample consisted of naive CD4+ T cells from blood. The chain combines TRBV18 with TRBJ1-3, with D tentatively TRBD1 (6 bases). The sequence was obtained from a woman in her thirties or forties in good health. CDR3 nucleotide sequence: TGTGCCAGCTCACCACTGGACAGCCCCTCTGGAAACACCATATATTTT. This sequence encodes CASSPLDSPSGNTIYF.